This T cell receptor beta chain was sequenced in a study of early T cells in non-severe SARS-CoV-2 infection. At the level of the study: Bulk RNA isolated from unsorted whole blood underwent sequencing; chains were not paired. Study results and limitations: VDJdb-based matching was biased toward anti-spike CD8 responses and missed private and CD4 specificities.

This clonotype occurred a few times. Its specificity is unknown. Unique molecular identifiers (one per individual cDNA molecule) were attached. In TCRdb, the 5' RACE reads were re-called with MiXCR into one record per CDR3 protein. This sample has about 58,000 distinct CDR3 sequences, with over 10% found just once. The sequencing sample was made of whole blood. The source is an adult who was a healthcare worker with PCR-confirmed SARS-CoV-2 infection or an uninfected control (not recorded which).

CDR3 residues: CASSQGTDSYGYTF. CDR3 coding DNA: TGTGCCAGCTCACAAGGGACGGATTCTTATGGCTACACCTTC. The chain employs TRBV18 and TRBJ1-2; a possible D gene is TRBD1 (5 bases). Germline lookup yields CDR1 KGHSH and CDR2 LQKENI. This CDR3 spans 14 amino acids. Trimming pared 4 bases from V and 5 bases from J, leaving 14 bases between.